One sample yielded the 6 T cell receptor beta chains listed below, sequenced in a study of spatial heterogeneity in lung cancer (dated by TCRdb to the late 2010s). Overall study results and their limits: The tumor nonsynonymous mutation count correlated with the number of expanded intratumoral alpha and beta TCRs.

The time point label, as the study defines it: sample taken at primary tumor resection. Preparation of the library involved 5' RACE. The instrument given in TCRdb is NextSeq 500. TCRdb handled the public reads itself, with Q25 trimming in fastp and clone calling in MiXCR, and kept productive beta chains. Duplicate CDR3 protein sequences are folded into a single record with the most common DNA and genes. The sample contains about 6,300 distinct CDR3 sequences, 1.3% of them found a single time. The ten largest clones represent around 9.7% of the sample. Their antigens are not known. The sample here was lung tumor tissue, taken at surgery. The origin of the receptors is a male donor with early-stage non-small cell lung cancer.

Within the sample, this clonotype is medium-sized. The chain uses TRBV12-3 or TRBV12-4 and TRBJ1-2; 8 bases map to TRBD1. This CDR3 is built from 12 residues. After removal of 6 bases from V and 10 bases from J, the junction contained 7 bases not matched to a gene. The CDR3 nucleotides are TGTGCCAGCAGCCCCGGGACAGGAGCCTACACCTTC. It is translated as CASSPGTGAYTF.

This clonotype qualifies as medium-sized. For the CDR3, the DNA is TGTGCCAGCAGCTTAGAATACTACAATGAGCAGTTCTTC. It specifies CASSLEYYNEQFF. The rearrangement links TRBV7-7 to TRBJ2-1; no clear D. The germline V gene encodes CDR1 SSHAT and CDR2 FNYEAQ (reference sequence). The ends were cut back, 1 base at V and 3 bases at J, with 4 bases in the middle. CDR3 length equals 13 residues.

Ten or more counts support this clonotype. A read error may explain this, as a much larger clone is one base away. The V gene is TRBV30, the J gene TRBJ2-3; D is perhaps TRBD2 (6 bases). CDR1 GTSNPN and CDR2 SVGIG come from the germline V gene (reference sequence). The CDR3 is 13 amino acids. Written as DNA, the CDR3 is TGTGCCGGGAGCTGGGACTCCACAGATACGCAGTATTTT. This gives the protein CAGSWDSTDTQYF.

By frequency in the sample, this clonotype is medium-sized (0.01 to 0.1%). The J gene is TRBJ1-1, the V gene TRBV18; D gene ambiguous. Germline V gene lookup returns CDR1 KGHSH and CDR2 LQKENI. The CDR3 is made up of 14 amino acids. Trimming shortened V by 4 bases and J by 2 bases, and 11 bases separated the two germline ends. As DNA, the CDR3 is TGTGCCAGCTCACTGAAGGAGGGAAACACTGAAGCTTTCTTT. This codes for CASSLKEGNTEAFF.

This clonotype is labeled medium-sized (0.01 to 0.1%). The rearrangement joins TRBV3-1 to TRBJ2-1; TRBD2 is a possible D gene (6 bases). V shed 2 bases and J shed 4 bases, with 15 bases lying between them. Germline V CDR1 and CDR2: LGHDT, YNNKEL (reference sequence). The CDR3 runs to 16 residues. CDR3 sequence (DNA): TGTGCCAGCAGCCAACGTCACCTAGCGCCTTACAATGAGCAGTTCTTC. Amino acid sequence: CASSQRHLAPYNEQFF.

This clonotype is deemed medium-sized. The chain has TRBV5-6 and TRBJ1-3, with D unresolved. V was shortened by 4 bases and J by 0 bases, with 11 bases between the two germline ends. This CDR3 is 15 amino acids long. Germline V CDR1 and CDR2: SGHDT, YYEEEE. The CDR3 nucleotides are TGTGCCAGCAGCATGGACCCATCCTCTGGAAACACCATATATTTT. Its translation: CASSMDPSSGNTIYF.